This entry is about one T cell receptor beta chain. 60 Vbeta and 13 Jbeta primers were used in PCR. Using immunoSEQ multiplex PCR, the repertoire was profiled, and TCRdb retains in-frame clones only, with some absent. There are over 100,000 clones in the sample, with under 2% held by the top ten. These data originate in a study of cytomegalovirus exposure and HLA in healthy donors. The CDR3 contains 16 residues. V dropped 4 bases and J dropped 4 bases, with 19 bases sitting between them. CDR1 is SGHAT and CDR2 is FQNNGV in the germline V gene. The chain is built from TRBV11-2 and TRBJ1-2, with D possibly TRBD1 on 6 matching bases. The specimen sequenced was PBMCs. The TCR comes from a woman between 40 and 50 years old in good health and CMV-seropositive. CDR3 residues: CASSSIPHLQGYGYTF. Written as DNA, the CDR3 is TGTGCCAGCAGCTCGATACCGCACTTACAGGGCTATGGCTACACCTTC.